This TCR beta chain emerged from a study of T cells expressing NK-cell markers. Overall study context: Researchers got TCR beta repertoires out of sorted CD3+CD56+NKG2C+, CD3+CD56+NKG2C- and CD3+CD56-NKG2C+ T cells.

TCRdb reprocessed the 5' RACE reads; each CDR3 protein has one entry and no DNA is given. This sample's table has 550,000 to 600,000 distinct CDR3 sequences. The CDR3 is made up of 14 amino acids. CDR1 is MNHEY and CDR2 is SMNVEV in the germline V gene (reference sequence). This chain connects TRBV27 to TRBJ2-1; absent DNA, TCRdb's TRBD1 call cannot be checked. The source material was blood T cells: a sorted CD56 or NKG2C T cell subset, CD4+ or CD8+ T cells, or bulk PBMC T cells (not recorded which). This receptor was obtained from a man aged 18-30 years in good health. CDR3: CASSARWQGNEQFF.